One sample yielded the 7 T cell receptor beta chains listed below, sequenced in a study of blood T cell repertoires in COVID-19. The table came from immunoSEQ multiplex PCR; TCRdb's copy has only in-frame clones and leaves some out. Among roughly 230,000 clones listed, 70% to 90% were seen once. The source material was peripheral blood. Source of these receptors: a middle-aged man with acute or convalescent COVID-19.

The chain combines TRBV6-2 or TRBV6-3 with TRBJ2-5; 15 bases match TRBD2. Trimming took 1 base from V and 3 from J; bases not matched to a gene: 3. The V gene's germline CDR1 is MNHEY and CDR2 SVGEGT. The CDR3 covers 17 residues. DNA of the CDR3: TGTGCCAGCAGTTACTTCGGACTAGCGGGGGGGAAAGAGACCCAGTACTTC. It encodes CASSYFGLAGGKETQYF.

The gene calls are TRBV30 and TRBJ1-1; D not certain. Trimming shortened V by 1 base and J by 4 bases, and 10 bases separated the two germline ends. The CDR3 has 13 residues. CDR1 and CDR2 from the germline V gene are GTSNPN and SVGIG (reference sequence). This CDR3 reads CAWSESLGTEAFF. The CDR3 coding sequence is TGTGCCTGGAGTGAGAGTCTTGGCACTGAAGCTTTCTTT. The full variable domain, its missing parts supplied by reference TRBV30 and TRBJ1-1, is SQTIHQWPATLVQPVGSPLSLECTVEGTSNPNLYWYRQAAGRGLQLLFYSVGIGQISSEVPQNLSASRPQDRQFILSSKKLLLSDSGFYLCAWSESLGTEAFFGQGTRLTVV.

The DNA of the CDR3 is TGTGCCAGCGAGGGACAGGGGTATCAGCCCCAGCATTTT. The encoded protein is CASEGQGYQPQHF. This chain links TRBV28 with TRBJ1-5; 10 bases agree with TRBD1. V lost 8 bases to trimming and J lost 5 bases; unmatched junction nucleotides: 3. CDR3 length equals 13 residues. CDR1 is MDHEN and CDR2 is SYDVKM in the germline V gene.

J is TRBJ2-7 and V is TRBV5-8; 7 nucleotides align to TRBD1. The CDR3 has 13 residues. V lost 5 bases, J lost 1 base, and 3 bases stayed unmatched. Germline-derived CDR1 and CDR2 are SGHTS and YDEGEE. The CDR3 coding sequence is TGTGCCAGCAGAGGGACAGATTCCTACGAGCAGTACTTC. This translates into CASRGTDSYEQYF.

The J gene is TRBJ1-4, the V gene TRBV5-4; 9 nucleotides match TRBD1. In germline, CDR1 is SGHNT, CDR2 YYREEE (reference sequence). There are 15 residues in the CDR3. The junction had 8 bases not matched to a gene; V was cut back by 4 bases and J by 7 bases. The CDR3 bases are TGTGCCAGCAGCACCTCACAGGGGGCCGTTGAAAAACTGTTTTTT. This codes for CASSTSQGAVEKLFF.

This chain joins TRBV2 and TRBJ2-1; maybe TRBD2 (6 bases). This CDR3 has 14 residues. V gave up 9 bases and J gave up 1 base, with 13 bases separating them. Germline-derived CDR1 and CDR2 are SNHLY and FYNNEI. CDR3 amino acids: CASSLARSYNEQFF. DNA for the CDR3: TGTGCCAGTTCTCTAGCGAGATCCTACAATGAGCAGTTCTTC. The whole variable domain, remainder taken from reference TRBV2 and TRBJ2-1, is EPEVTQTPSHQVTQMGQEVILRCVPISNHLYFYWYRQILGQKVEFLVSFYNNEISEKSEIFDDQFSVERPDGSNFTLKIRSTKLEDSAMYFCASSLARSYNEQFFGPGTRLTVL.

The chain is built from TRBV5-1 and TRBJ2-1; 8 bases are shared with TRBD2. The V segment lost 5 bases and the J segment 10 bases; nucleotides outside the gene matches: 11. Germline-derived CDR1 and CDR2 are SGHRS and YFSETQ. The CDR3 runs to 14 residues. The CDR3 sequence: CASRPWGAGAEQFF. Here the CDR3 DNA reads TGCGCCAGCAGGCCATGGGGAGCGGGGGCAGAGCAGTTCTTC.